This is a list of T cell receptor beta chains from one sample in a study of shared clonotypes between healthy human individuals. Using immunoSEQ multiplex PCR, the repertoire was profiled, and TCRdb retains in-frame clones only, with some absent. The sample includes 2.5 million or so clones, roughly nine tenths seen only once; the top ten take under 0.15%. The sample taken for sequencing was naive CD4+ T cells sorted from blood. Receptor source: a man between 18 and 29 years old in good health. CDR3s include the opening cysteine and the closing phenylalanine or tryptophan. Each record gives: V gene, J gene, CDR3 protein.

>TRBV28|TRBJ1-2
CASRGGTAYGYTF
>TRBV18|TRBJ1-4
CASSPGQGQAQKLFF
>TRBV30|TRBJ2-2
CAWSRGEAGELFF
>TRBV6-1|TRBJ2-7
CASDRQGTYEQYF
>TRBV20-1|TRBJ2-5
CSGRQETQYF
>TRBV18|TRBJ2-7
CASSPGVARMGEQYF
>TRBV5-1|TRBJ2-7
CASSLDPGVSYEQYF
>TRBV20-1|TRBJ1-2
CSEDGYTF
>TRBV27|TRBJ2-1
CASSLSYADRNEQFF
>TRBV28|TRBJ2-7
CASRQPREIYEQYF
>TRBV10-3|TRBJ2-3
CAISEYVDTQYF
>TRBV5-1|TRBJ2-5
CASSLRVQETQYF
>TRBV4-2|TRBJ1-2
CASSQNRQGAGYGYTF
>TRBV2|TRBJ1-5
CASNLGSNQPQHF
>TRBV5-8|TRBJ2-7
CASSQGTRADGEQYF
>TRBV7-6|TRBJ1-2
CASSPQGSYGYTF
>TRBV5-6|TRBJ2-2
CASSFPAGIGELFF
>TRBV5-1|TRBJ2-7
CASSGTGGVEEQYF
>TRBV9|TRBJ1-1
CASSLNFRGTEAFF
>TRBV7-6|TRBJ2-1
CASSLGPTYNEQFF
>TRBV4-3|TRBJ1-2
CASSPGLGYGYTF
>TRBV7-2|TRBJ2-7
CASSFDRGREQYF
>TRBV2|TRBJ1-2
CASSNSGVFDTF
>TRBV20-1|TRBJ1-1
CSATATGLTFF
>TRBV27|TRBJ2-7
CASSPRLAGGHNEQYF
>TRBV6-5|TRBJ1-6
CASSYSGQGRSPLHF
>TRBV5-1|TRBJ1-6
CASSDGVQGHSPLHF
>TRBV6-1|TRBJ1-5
CATVRRGNQPQHF
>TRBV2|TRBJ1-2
CASSERGREGKGYGYTF
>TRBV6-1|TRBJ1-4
CASSEGTGLGEKLFF
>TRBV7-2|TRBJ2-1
CASSLEAGGHNEQFF
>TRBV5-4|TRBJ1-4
CASSPATNEKLFF
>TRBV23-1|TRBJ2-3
CASPTGEDTQYF
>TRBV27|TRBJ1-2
CASSPTALDLEGYGYTF
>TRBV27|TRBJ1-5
CASSYGGSNQPQHF
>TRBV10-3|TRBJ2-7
CAISESGGTGYEQYF
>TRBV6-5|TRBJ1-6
CASRAQYNSPLHF
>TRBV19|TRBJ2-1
CASSITPTFSYNEQFF
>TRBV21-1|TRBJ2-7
CASSNPRDRGYEQYF
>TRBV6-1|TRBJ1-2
CASSESTGGYGYTF
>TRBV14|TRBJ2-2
CASSQVPGTGELFF
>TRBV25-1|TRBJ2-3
CASQEGVPDTQYF